This TCR beta chain was documented in a study of spatial heterogeneity in lung cancer (dated by TCRdb to the late 2010s). For the study in its entirety: More beta-chain than alpha-chain transcripts were consistently detected, likely reflecting higher beta-chain transcript abundance. In the raw uncorrected reads, each unique combination of TCR and UMI appeared more than ten times on average. In non-small cell lung cancer, the study quantitatively compared TCR alpha and beta repertoires across several tumor regions, matched nontumor lung, and blood. Nonsynonymous mutation counts, determined by whole-exome sequencing of tumor tissue, were related to features of the TCR repertoire. Both alpha and beta chains were TCR-sequenced in 220 or so tumor regions, 64 matched nontumor lung samples and around 50 PBMC samples obtained at surgery.

In light of the paper, this sample's time point label describes: sample taken at primary tumor resection. Samples were obtained from approximately 70 patients with early-stage, untreated non-small cell lung cancer from the lung TRACERx cohort. Whole RNA extracted from tumor and nontumor lung tissue, or from cryopreserved PBMC samples, was used for TCR sequencing without cell sorting. A patient was chosen for TCR sequencing only when enough RNA was available from at least two tumor regions. Tumor and adjacent nontumor lung specimens were reviewed by a lung pathologist before selection. As a fraction of the sample, this clonotype is medium-sized (0.01 to 0.1%). Its antigen remains undetermined. No qualities accompany the bases; no much larger clone lies one base away. From the cysteine through the phenylalanine, the CDR3 covers 16 amino acids. The CDR3 DNA has 48 bases and is translated from base 1. At the junction V is shortened by 4 bases and J by 0 bases, with 12 bases in between. The germline V gene (reference sequence) supplies CDR1 SEHNR and CDR2 FQNEAQ.

General study outcomes and caveats: Confirming at a functional level the hypothesis that regional TCRs recognize regional mutations was considered to require additional single-cell paired TCR alpha and beta sequencing.

The library was generated by 5' RACE. The instrument was a NextSeq 500. The TCR library protocol attached a unique molecular identifier to each TCR cDNA molecule to allow correction of PCR and sequencing errors. The study's processing was this. TCR identification, UMI-based error correction and CDR3 extraction were all carried out with Decombinator tools. Expanded TCRs were defined as those above a frequency of 2 per 1,000, corresponding to the top 1% of the tumor frequency distribution. Each repertoire was subsampled 100 times to 5,000 TCRs, after which Renyi diversity was computed with the R vegan package. CDR3 similarity networks were constructed using string-kernel similarity of amino acid triplets, with links drawn between CDR3s whose pairwise similarity was above 0.82. In TCRdb, the public reads were trimmed at Q25 with fastp and aligned with MiXCR, with productive beta chains retained. Here each entry gathers all rows of one CDR3 protein and keeps the most common genes and DNA. The V and J calls, along with clone size, are taken from TCRdb and not from the paper's own processing. For this sample there are several thousand distinct CDR3 sequences; 5.1% appear just once. The ten largest clones add up to 7% to 10% of the sample.

This receptor was obtained from a female donor with early-stage non-small cell lung cancer. The V gene is TRBV7-9 and the J gene is TRBJ2-2; matching of 5 bases hints at TRBD1 as the D gene. The source was normal lung tissue next to the tumor, collected at surgery. The DNA is TGTGCCAGCAGCTCTATTGACAGTCCGAACACCGGGGAGCTGTTTTTT. The translation is CASSSIDSPNTGELFF.